A single sample is the source of the 5 T cell receptor beta chains below, sequenced in a study of CD8+ T cells in alopecia areata. cDNA reverse transcribed from extracted RNA served as the sequencing template. Here immunoSEQ multiplex PCR was the method, and the copy in TCRdb shows in-frame clones only, minus some. The sample holds under 200,000 clones, 50% to 70% seen once. Treatment denoted: oral pan-JAK inhibitor, 5-10 mg twice daily. The sample consisted of CD4+ T cells sorted from blood, taken at week 4, from a patient treated with tofacitinib. Receptors originate from a human donor with alopecia areata.

CDR3 in amino acids: CASSYSRQGQTQYF. In DNA, the CDR3 is TGTGCCAGCAGTTACTCCAGACAGGGCCAAACCCAGTACTTC. The V and J genes are TRBV6-5 and TRBJ2-5, with 7 bases matching TRBD1. With V trimmed by 0 bases and J by 8 bases, 6 bases remained unmatched. CDR1 is MNHEY, CDR2 SVGAGI, per germline. This CDR3 has 14 amino acids.

Concerning this clone itself: The junction departs from the called germline gene at one end, perhaps through a read error. This chain connects TRBV7-7 to TRBJ2-1; either TRBD1 or TRBD2 may supply D (6 bases each). The CDR3 is made up of 15 amino acids. Per germline, CDR1 SSHAT and CDR2 FNYEAQ (reference sequence). The CDR3 reads CASSLQVRGDNEQFF. The CDR3 coding sequence is TGTGCTAGCAGCCTACAAGTAAGGGGGGACAATGAGCAGTTCTTC.

To note about this clone: This same CDR3 is encoded by further DNA sequences in the sample. This chain links TRBV29-1 with TRBJ2-3; D call uncertain. V was cut by 8 bases and J by 2 bases, with 5 bases left in between. From germline, CDR1 is SQVTM and CDR2 ANQGSEA. This CDR3 is built from 10 residues. The CDR3, as DNA: TGCAGCACAAACACAGATACGCAGTATTTT. Protein sequence: CSTNTDTQYF.

The J gene is TRBJ1-2, the V gene TRBV5-4; TRBD1 matches 9 bases. The V and J ends lost 2 bases and 8 bases, in that order; junction bases with no gene match: 7. Per the germline V gene, CDR1 is SGHNT and CDR2 is YYREEE (reference sequence). This CDR3 is 14 amino acids long. CDR3 sequence: CASSLTGTGRGYTF. CDR3 bases: TGTGCCAGCAGCTTAACCGGGACAGGGCGCGGCTACACCTTC.

The J gene is TRBJ1-2, the V gene TRBV5-6, with a possible D match to TRBD1 (5 bases). This CDR3 spans 15 amino acids. Germline V gene sequence: CDR1 SGHDT, CDR2 YYEEEE. With 3 bases removed from V and 4 bases from J, the gap between germline ends came to 16 bases. The CDR3 bases are TGTGCCAGCAGCTCAGGACATGCAAAAACCTATGGCTACACCTTC. This codes for CASSSGHAKTYGYTF.